The clone carrying this TCR beta chain came up many times. This same CDR3 is encoded by further DNA sequences in the sample. The data are from a study of OX40 agonist ivuxolimab in advanced cancers. Clones were sequenced by immunoSEQ multiplex PCR, and TCRdb holds only the in-frame ones, with some missing. The data contain 60,000 to 100,000 clones, over 85% of them seen just once; the ten biggest clones take up around 21%. This CDR3 is 15 amino acids long. The germline gives CDR1 LGHNA, CDR2 YSLEER. V gave up 0 bases and J gave up 0 bases, with 9 bases separating them. This TCR was recovered from an adult with an advanced solid tumor such as melanoma, head and neck, liver or kidney cancer. Sequencing was performed on CD4+ or CD8+ T cells sorted from blood, taken in a trial of the OX40 agonist ivuxolimab. The rearrangement uses TRBV4-3 and TRBJ2-7; no clear D. In DNA form, the CDR3 reads TGCGCCAGCAGCCAAGATTCCGGCAGCTCCTACGAGCAGTACTTC. This translates into CASSQDSGSSYEQYF.